The clone carrying this TCR beta chain was recorded a few times. Its target is not known. These data belong to a study of response to subunit inactivated influenza vaccine. Overall study results and limits: That few new T cells are recruited by each seasonal influenza vaccination was the authors' suggestion.

Using its own MiXCR run on the RT-PCR reads, TCRdb lists one record per CDR3 protein. This table has 500,000 to 650,000 distinct CDR3 sequences, 6% to 9% appearing once. The CDR3 spans 13 residues. This clonotype was sampled from a man aged 50-75 years who received an inactivated influenza vaccine. The sequenced sample was PBMCs from blood, obtained approximately 25 months after vaccination. The J gene is TRBJ2-1, the V gene TRBV12-1; the D segment call TRBD1 is taken from the table without a DNA check. TRBV12-1 is assigned pseudogene status. CDR3 coding DNA: TGTGCCAGCAGCTTTGATCTGGGCGATGAGCAGTTCTTC. Translated, it gives CASSFDLGDEQFF.